This record concerns one T cell receptor beta chain sequence. Its target is not known. Germline V gene sequence: CDR1 LNHDA, CDR2 SQIVND (reference sequence). Germline trimming cut 6 bases from V and 5 bases from J; bases unmatched to any gene: 12. The CDR3 contains 15 residues. This specimen comes from a study of T cell responses to AZD1222 COVID-19 vaccine. Study results and caveats: Repertoire collection took place solely once the T cell response had peaked. Only six AZD1222 recipients tested seropositive at baseline. Vaccine-related CD4 TCRs covered spike, predominating at 160-218 and 743-854.

This table comes from immunoSEQ multiplex PCR, and its TCRdb copy is limited to in-frame clones, with some not included. The repertoire includes 57,000 or so clones, 76% of them detected once, and over 13% sits in the top ten. The receptor comes from an adult in good health. The specimen comprised peripheral blood, sampled on day 0 of AZD1222 vaccination. The rearrangement joins TRBV19 to TRBJ1-2; 7 positions agree with TRBD1. CDR3 sequence reads: CASRVGQARLYGYTF. Written as DNA, the CDR3 is TGTGCCAGTAGGGTCGGACAGGCACGTCTTTATGGCTACACCTTC.